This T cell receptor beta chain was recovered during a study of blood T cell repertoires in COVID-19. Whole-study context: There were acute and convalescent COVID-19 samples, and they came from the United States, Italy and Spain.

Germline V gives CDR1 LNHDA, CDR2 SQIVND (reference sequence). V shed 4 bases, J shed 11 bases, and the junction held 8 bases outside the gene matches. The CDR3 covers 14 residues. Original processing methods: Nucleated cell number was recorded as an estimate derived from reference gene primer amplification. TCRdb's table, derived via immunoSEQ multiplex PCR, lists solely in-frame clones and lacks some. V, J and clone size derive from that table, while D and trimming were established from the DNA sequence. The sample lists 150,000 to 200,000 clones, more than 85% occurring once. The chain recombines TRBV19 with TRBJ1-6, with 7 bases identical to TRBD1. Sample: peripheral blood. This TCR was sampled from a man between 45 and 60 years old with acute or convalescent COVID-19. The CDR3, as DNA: TGTGCCAGTAGTACTCCGGGACAGAATACACCCCTCCACTTT. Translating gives CASSTPGQNTPLHF. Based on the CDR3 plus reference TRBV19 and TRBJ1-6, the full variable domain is DGGITQSPKYLFRKEGQNVTLSCEQNLNHDAMYWYRQDPGQGLRLIYYSQIVNDFQKGDIAEGYSVSREKKESFPLTVTSAQKNPTAFYLCASSTPGQNTPLHFGNGTRLTVT.